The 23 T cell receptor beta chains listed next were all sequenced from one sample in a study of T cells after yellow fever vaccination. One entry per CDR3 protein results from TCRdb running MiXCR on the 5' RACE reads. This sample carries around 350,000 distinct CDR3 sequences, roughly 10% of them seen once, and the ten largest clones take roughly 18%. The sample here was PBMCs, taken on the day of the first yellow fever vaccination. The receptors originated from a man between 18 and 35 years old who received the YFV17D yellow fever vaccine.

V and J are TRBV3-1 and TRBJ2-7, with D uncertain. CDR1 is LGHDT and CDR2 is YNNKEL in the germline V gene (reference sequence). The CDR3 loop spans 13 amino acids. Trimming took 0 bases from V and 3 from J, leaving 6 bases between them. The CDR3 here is CASSQDLRYEQYF. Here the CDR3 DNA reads TGTGCCAGCAGCCAAGATCTCCGCTACGAGCAGTACTTC.

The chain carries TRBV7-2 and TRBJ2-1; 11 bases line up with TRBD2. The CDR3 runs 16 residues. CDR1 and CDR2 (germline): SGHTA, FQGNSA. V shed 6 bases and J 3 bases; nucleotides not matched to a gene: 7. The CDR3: CASRPTSGGIYNEQFF. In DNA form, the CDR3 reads TGTGCCAGCAGACCAACTAGCGGGGGAATCTACAATGAGCAGTTCTTC.

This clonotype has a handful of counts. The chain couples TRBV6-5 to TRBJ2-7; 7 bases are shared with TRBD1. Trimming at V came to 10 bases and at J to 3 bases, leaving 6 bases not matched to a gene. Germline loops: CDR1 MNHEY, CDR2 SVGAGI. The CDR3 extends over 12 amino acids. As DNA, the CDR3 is TGTGCCACGGGAAGGGACAGCTACGAGCAGTACTTC. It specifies CATGRDSYEQYF.

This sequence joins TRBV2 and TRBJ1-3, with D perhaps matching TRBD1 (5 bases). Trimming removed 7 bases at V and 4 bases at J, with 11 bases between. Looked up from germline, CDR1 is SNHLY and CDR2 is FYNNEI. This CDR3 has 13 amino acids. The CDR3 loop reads CASKGNRGNTIYF. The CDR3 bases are TGTGCCAGCAAAGGGAACAGGGGAAACACCATATATTTT. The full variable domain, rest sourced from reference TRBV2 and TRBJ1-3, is EPEVTQTPSHQVTQMGQEVILRCVPISNHLYFYWYRQILGQKVEFLVSFYNNEISEKSEIFDDQFSVERPDGSNFTLKIRSTKLEDSAMYFCASKGNRGNTIYFGEGSWLTVV.

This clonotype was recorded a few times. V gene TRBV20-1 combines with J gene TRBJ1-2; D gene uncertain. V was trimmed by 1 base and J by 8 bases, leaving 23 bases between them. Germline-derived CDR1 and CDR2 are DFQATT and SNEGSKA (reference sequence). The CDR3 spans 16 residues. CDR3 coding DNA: TGCAGTGCTAGAGTGAGTGGGAGCCGTCTTTTATCCGGCTACACCTTC. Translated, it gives CSARVSGSRLLSGYTF.

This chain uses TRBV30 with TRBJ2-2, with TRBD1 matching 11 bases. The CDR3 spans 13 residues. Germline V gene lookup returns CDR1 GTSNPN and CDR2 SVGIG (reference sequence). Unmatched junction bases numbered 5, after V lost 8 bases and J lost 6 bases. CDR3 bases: TGTGCCCTGGGACAGGGGGGGTCCGGGGAGCTGTTTTTT. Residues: CALGQGGSGELFF.

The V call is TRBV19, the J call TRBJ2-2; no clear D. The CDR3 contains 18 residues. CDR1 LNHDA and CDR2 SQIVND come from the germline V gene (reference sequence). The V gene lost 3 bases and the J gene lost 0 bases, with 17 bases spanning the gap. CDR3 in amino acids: CASSMRPGVMANTGELFF. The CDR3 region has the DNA TGTGCCAGTAGTATGCGGCCCGGCGTAATGGCGAACACCGGGGAGCTGTTTTTT.

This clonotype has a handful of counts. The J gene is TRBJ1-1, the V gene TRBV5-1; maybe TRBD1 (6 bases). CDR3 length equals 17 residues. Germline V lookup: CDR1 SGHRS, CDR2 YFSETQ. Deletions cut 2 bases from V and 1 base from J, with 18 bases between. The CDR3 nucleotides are TGCGCCAGCAGCTTCACAGGGATTAATCGAGAGAACACTGAAGCTTTCTTT. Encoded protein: CASSFTGINRENTEAFF. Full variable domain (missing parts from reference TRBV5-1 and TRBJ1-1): KAGVTQTPRYLIKTRGQQVTLSCSPISGHRSVSWYQQTPGQGLQFLFEYFSETQRNKGNFPGRFSGRQFSNSRSEMNVSTLELGDSALYLCASSFTGINRENTEAFFGQGTRLTVV.

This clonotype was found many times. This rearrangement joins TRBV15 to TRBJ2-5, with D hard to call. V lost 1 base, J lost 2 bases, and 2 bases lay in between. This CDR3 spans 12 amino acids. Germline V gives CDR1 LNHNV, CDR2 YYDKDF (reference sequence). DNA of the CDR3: TGTGCCACCAGCAGAGTTCAAGAGACCCAGTACTTC. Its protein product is CATSRVQETQYF. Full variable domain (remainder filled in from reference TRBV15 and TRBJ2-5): DAMVIQNPRYQVTQFGKPVTLSCSQTLNHNVMYWYQQKSSQAPKLLFHYYDKDFNNEADTPDNFQSRRPNTSFCFLDIRSPGLGDTAMYLCATSRVQETQYFGPGTRLLVL.

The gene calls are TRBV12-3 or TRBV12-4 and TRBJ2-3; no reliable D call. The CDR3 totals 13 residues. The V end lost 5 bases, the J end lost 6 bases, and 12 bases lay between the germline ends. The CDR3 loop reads CASSNSVADTQYF. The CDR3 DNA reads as TGTGCCAGCAGTAATTCGGTCGCGGATACGCAGTATTTT.

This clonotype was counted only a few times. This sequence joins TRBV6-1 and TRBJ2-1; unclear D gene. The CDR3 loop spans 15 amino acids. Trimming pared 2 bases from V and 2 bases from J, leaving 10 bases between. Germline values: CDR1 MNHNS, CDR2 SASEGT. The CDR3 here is CASSESQLTYNEQFF. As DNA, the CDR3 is TGTGCCAGCAGTGAATCGCAGTTAACCTACAATGAGCAGTTCTTC.

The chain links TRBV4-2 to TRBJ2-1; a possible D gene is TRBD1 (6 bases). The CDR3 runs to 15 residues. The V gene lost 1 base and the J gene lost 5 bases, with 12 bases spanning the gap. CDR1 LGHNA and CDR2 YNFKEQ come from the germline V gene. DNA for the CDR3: TGTGCCAGCAGCCAAGTCGGCGAGGGGGACAATGAGCAGTTCTTC. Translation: CASSQVGEGDNEQFF.

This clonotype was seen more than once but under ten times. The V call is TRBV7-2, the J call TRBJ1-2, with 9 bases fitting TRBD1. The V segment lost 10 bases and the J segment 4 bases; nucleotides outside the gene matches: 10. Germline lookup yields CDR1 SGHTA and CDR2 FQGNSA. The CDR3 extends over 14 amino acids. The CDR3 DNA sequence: TGTGCCACAACCGCCCAGGGACAGGGCTATGGCTACACCTTC. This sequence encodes CATTAQGQGYGYTF.

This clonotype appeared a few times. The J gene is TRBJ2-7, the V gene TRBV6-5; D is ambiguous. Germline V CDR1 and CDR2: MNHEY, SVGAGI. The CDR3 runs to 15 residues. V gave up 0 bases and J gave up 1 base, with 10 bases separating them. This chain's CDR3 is CASSYSGTVSYEQYF. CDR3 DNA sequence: TGTGCCAGCAGTTACTCCGGAACGGTTTCCTACGAGCAGTACTTC.

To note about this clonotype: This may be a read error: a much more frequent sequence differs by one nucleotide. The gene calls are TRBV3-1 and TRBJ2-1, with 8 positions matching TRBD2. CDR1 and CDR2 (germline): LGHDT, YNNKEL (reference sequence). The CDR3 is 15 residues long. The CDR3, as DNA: TGTGCCACCAGCCCATGGCGGGGGGTCTACAATGAGCAGTTCTTC. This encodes CATSPWRGVYNEQFF.

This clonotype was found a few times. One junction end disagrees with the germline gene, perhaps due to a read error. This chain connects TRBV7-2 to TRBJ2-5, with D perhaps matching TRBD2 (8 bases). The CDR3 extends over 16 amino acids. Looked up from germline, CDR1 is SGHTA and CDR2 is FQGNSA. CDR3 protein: CASSLLAGGGGQVIHF. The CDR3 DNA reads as TGTGCCAGCAGCCTCCTAGCCGGGGGGGGAGGACAGGTTATTCACTTC.

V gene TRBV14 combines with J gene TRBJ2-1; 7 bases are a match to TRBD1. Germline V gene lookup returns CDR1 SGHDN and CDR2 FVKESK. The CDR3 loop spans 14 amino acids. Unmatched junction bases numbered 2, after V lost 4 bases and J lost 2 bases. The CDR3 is CASSPGQAYNEQFF. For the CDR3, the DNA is TGTGCCAGCAGCCCCGGACAGGCCTACAATGAGCAGTTCTTC.

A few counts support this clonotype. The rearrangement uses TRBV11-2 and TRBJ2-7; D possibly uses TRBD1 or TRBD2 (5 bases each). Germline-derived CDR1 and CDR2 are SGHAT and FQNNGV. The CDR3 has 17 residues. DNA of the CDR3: TGTGCCAGCAGCCCTCGTGGCGGCACTAGGGGTTCCCACCGGCTGCTCGTC. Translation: CASSPRGGTRGSHRLLV.

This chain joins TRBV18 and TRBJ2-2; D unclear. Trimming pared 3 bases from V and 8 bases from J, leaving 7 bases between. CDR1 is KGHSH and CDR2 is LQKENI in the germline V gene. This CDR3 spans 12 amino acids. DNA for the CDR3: TGTGCCAGCTCACCGCGGTCTGGGGAGCTGTTTTTT. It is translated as CASSPRSGELFF.

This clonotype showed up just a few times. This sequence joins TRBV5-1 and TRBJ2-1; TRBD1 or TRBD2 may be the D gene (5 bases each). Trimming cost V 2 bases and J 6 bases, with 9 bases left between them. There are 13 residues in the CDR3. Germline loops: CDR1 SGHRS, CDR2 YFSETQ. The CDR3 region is CASSLLGTNEQFF. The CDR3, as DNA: TGCGCCAGCAGCTTATTAGGGACCAATGAGCAGTTCTTC.

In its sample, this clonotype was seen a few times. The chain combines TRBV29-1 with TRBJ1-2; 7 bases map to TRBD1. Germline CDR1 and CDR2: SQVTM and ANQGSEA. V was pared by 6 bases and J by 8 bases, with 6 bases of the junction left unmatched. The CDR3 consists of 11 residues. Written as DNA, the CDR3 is TGCAGCGTCGGCGGGACAGTCGGCTACACCTTC. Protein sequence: CSVGGTVGYTF.

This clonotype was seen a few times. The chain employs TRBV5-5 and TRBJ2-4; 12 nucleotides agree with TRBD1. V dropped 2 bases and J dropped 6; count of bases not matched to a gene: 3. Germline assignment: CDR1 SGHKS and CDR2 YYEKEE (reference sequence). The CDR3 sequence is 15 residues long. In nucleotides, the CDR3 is TGTGCCAGCAGCTTTCCGGGACAGGGGGCAAACATTCAGTACTTC. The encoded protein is CASSFPGQGANIQYF.

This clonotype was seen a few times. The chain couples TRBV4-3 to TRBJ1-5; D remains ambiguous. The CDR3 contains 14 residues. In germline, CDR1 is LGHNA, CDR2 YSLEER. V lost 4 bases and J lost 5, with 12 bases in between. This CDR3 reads CASSLSRGDQPQHF. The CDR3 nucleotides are TGCGCCAGCAGCCTCTCCCGGGGAGATCAGCCCCAGCATTTT.